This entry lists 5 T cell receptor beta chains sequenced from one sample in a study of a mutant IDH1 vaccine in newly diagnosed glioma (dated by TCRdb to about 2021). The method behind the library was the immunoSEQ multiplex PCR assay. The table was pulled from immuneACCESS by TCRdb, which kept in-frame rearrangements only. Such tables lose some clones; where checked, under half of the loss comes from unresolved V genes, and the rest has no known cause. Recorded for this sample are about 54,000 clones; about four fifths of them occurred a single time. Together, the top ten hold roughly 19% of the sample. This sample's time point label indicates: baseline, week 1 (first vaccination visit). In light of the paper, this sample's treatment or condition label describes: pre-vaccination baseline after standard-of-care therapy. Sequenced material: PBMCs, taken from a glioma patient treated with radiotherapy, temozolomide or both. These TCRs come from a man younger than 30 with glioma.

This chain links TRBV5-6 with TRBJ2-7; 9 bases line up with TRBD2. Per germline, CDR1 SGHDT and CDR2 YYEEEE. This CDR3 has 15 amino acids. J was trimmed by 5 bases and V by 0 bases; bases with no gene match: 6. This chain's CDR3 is CASSLASGRNHEQYF. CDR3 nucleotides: TGTGCCAGCAGCTTGGCCAGCGGGAGGAACCACGAGCAGTACTTC.

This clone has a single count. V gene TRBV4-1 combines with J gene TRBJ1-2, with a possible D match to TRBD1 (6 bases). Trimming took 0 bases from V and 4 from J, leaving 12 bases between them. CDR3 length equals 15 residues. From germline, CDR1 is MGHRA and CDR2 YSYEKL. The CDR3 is CASSQDQGGIYGYTF. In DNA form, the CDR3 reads TGCGCCAGCAGCCAAGATCAAGGGGGGATCTATGGCTACACCTTC.

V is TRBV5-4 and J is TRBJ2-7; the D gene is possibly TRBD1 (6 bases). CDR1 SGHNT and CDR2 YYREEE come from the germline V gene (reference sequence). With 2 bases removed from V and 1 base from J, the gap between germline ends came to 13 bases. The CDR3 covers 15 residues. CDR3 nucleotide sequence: TGTGCCAGCAGCTTCGCTGATAGGGGGTCCTACGAGCAGTACTTC. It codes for CASSFADRGSYEQYF.

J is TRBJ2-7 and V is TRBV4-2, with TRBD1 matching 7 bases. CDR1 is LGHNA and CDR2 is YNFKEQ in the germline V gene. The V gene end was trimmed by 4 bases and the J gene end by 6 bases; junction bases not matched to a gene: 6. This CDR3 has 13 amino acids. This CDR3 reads CASSPIWDSEQYF. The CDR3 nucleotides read TGTGCCAGCAGCCCAATCTGGGACAGCGAGCAGTACTTC.

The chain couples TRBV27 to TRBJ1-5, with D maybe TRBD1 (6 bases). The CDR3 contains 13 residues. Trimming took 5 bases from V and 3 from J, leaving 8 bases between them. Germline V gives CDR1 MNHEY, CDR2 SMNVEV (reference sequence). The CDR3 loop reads CASSTGFNQPQHF. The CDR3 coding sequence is TGTGCCAGCAGTACAGGGTTCAATCAGCCCCAGCATTTT.